These 20 T cell receptor beta chains share one sample of origin, sequenced in a study of brain metastases from non-small cell lung cancer. Some clones are missing from TCRdb's copy, which holds only in-frame ones; the method was immunoSEQ multiplex PCR. The sample lists about 450 clones, 86% occurring once. The sample taken for sequencing was tissue from a brain metastasis. The receptors here all came from a donor at least 40 years old with non-small cell lung cancer.

The chain links TRBV19 to TRBJ2-3; maybe TRBD1 (5 bases). Germline-derived CDR1 and CDR2 are LNHDA and SQIVND (reference sequence). The CDR3 is made up of 12 amino acids. V was clipped by 5 bases and J by 12 bases, with 15 bases between them. CDR3 region: CASSYTGKIQYF. The CDR3 nucleotides are TGTGCCAGTAGTTATACAGGCAAGATTCAGTATTTT.

The rearrangement links TRBV6-1 to TRBJ1-2; possibly TRBD1 for D (5 bases). Trimming left V 4 bases short and J 4 bases short, with 25 bases between. This CDR3 has 18 residues. From germline, CDR1 is MNHNS and CDR2 SASEGT. CDR3 residues: CASSVGWGVPILPYGYTF. The CDR3, as DNA: TGTGCCAGCAGTGTTGGATGGGGGGTTCCTATCCTTCCCTATGGCTACACCTTC.

A word on this clone: The same CDR3 also results from other DNA sequences found in this sample. The rearrangement uses TRBV5-1 and TRBJ2-3; the D gene is possibly TRBD2 (6 bases). V was shortened by 0 bases and J by 2 bases, with 7 bases between the two germline ends. The CDR3 length is 14 residues. Per the germline V gene, CDR1 is SGHRS and CDR2 is YFSETQ. The CDR3 here is CASSLGDFTDTQYF. CDR3 bases: TGCGCCAGCAGCTTGGGGGACTTCACAGATACGCAGTATTTT.

This clone is deemed hyperexpanded. The CDR3, as DNA: TGTGCCAGCAGCCCCTTGACTCCACCACACATTCAGTACTTC. The encoded protein is CASSPLTPPHIQYF. This chain links TRBV27 with TRBJ2-4; unclear D gene. The CDR3 sequence is 14 residues long. In germline, CDR1 is MNHEY, CDR2 SMNVEV (reference sequence). V lost 6 bases and J 8 bases, leaving 17 bases between the germline ends.

This chain connects TRBV6-5 to TRBJ1-5; maybe TRBD1 (5 bases). The CDR3 covers 14 residues. With 7 bases removed from V and 0 bases from J, the gap between germline ends came to 10 bases. From germline, CDR1 is MNHEY and CDR2 SVGAGI. The CDR3 is CASKGINSNQPQHF. The CDR3 region has the DNA TGTGCCAGCAAGGGGATTAATAGCAATCAGCCCCAGCATTTT.

The chain is built from TRBV11-3 and TRBJ2-2; 9 bases line up with TRBD2. Trimming removed 4 bases from V and 8 bases from J; junction bases left unmatched: 11. CDR3 length: 16 residues. The germline gives CDR1 SGHNT, CDR2 YENEEA. CDR3 coding DNA: TGTGCCAGCAGCTCGGCGGGGGGGACCGTCGCTGGGGAGCTGTTTTTT. Protein product: CASSSAGGTVAGELFF.

This chain links TRBV5-4 with TRBJ2-7; D perhaps matches TRBD1 (6 bases). The germline gives CDR1 SGHNT, CDR2 YYREEE (reference sequence). The CDR3 runs 12 residues. V lost 4 bases and J lost 3, with 8 bases in between. CDR3 nucleotide sequence: TGTGCCAGCAGCCAACAGGGCTACGAGCAGTACTTC. It specifies CASSQQGYEQYF.

The V call is TRBV27, the J call TRBJ2-1; D not certain. CDR1 is MNHEY and CDR2 is SMNVEV in the germline V gene (reference sequence). V lost 4 bases to trimming and J lost 5 bases, with 12 bases between them. The CDR3 is made up of 14 amino acids. The CDR3 region is CASSSGPGHNEQFF. The CDR3 region has the DNA TGTGCCAGCAGTTCCGGTCCGGGCCACAATGAGCAGTTCTTC.

Of note for this clone: Compared with germline, one end of the junction differs, possibly owing to a read error. This chain joins TRBV3-1 (or the pseudogene TRBV3-2) and TRBJ2-7; D unresolved. From germline, CDR1 is LGHDT and CDR2 YNNKEL (reference sequence). The CDR3 contains 10 residues. This chain's CDR3 is CASGERTVFF. The CDR3 bases are TGTGCCAGCGGGGAACGAACAGTTTTCTTC.

CDR3 DNA sequence: TGTGCCAGCAGTCGGGGGGCTCCCTACGAGCAGTACTTC. Its translation: CASSRGAPYEQYF. The gene calls are TRBV6-5 and TRBJ2-7; TRBD2 is a possible D gene (7 bases). There are 13 residues in the CDR3. V lost 5 bases and J 2 bases, leaving 10 bases between the germline ends. CDR1 and CDR2 from the germline V gene are MNHEY and SVGAGI.

This rearrangement joins TRBV7-8 to TRBJ2-1, with D possibly TRBD2 on 5 matching bases. With 4 bases removed from V and 6 bases from J, the gap between germline ends came to 7 bases. This CDR3 has 12 residues. In germline, CDR1 is SGHVS, CDR2 FQNEAQ. The CDR3 DNA follows: TGTGCCAGCAGCTACACTAGCAATGAGCAGTTCTTC. This encodes CASSYTSNEQFF.

This chain's CDR3 is CASSQGGRVQGKNIQYF. DNA for the CDR3: TGCGCCAGCAGCCAAGGGGGTCGGGTACAGGGAAAAAACATTCAGTACTTC. This chain uses TRBV4-1 with TRBJ2-4, with D possibly matching TRBD1 (6 bases). Germline-derived CDR1 and CDR2 are MGHRA and YSYEKL. This CDR3 region has 17 residues. Trimming cost V 1 base and J 4 bases, with 17 bases left between them.

The chain recombines TRBV5-5 with TRBJ1-5, with 7 positions matching TRBD1. This CDR3 has 13 amino acids. The trim removed 4 bases at V and 9 bases at J, leaving 7 bases unmatched. The germline V gene encodes CDR1 SGHKS and CDR2 YYEKEE (reference sequence). CDR3 amino acids: CASSGTGDGPQHF. CDR3 DNA sequence: TGTGCCAGCAGCGGCACAGGGGATGGGCCCCAGCATTTT.

V usage is TRBV7-8 and J usage is TRBJ2-5; D not resolved. The CDR3 totals 13 residues. Germline V CDR1 and CDR2: SGHVS, FQNEAQ. With 1 base removed from V and 5 bases from J, the gap between germline ends came to 8 bases. The CDR3 here is CASSLGLTETQYF. The CDR3 DNA sequence: TGTGCCAGCAGCTTAGGCTTAACGGAGACCCAGTACTTC.

The genes are TRBV7-2 and TRBJ2-3; D not resolved. This CDR3 comprises 13 residues. The V gene's germline CDR1 is SGHTA and CDR2 FQGNSA. Trimming took 5 bases from V and 4 from J, leaving 10 bases between them. The CDR3 reads CASSTRWADTQYF. The CDR3 bases are TGTGCCAGCAGCACCAGGTGGGCAGATACGCAGTATTTT.

The gene calls are TRBV5-5 and TRBJ2-7; 9 bases are a match to TRBD1. CDR1 and CDR2 (germline): SGHKS, YYEKEE (reference sequence). Trimming removed 3 bases from V and 2 bases from J; junction bases left unmatched: 6. This CDR3 is built from 15 residues. Here the CDR3 reads CASSSIGQGTYEQYF. The CDR3 DNA sequence: TGTGCCAGCAGCTCCATAGGACAGGGGACCTACGAGCAGTACTTC.

V gene TRBV5-1 combines with J gene TRBJ1-2; 10 bases match TRBD1. Germline V lookup: CDR1 SGHRS, CDR2 YFSETQ. With 2 bases clipped from V and 7 bases from J, the junction kept 8 bases outside the gene matches. The CDR3 extends over 15 amino acids. This CDR3 reads CASSFLTGTGVGYTF. CDR3 nucleotides: TGCGCCAGCAGCTTCCTCACCGGGACAGGGGTTGGCTACACCTTC. The full variable domain, completed using reference TRBV5-1 and TRBJ1-2, is KAGVTQTPRYLIKTRGQQVTLSCSPISGHRSVSWYQQTPGQGLQFLFEYFSETQRNKGNFPGRFSGRQFSNSRSEMNVSTLELGDSALYLCASSFLTGTGVGYTFGSGTRLTVV.

The CDR3 region has the DNA TGTGCCAGCGGACAGGGGCCGAGCTATGGCTACACCTTC. Encoded protein: CASGQGPSYGYTF. The chain combines TRBV5-8 with TRBJ1-2; 9 bases agree with TRBD1. V trimming: 7 bases; J trimming: 4 bases; junction bases outside the gene matches: 5. Germline V CDR1 and CDR2: SGHTS, YDEGEE. This CDR3 is built from 13 residues.

The J gene is TRBJ2-6, the V gene TRBV3-1 (or the pseudogene TRBV3-2); 9 nucleotides align to TRBD1. Germline CDR1 and CDR2: LGHDT and YNNKEL (reference sequence). This CDR3 is 15 amino acids long. V lost 4 bases and J lost 2; bases outside the gene matches: 0. CDR3 amino acids: CASSRTGAGANVLTF. The CDR3 DNA sequence: TGTGCCAGCAGCCGGACAGGGGCTGGGGCCAACGTCCTGACTTTC.

This chain links TRBV7-8 with TRBJ1-5; 8 bases align to TRBD1. Trimming removed 2 bases from V and 4 bases from J; junction bases left unmatched: 7. The CDR3 sequence is 16 residues long. The germline gives CDR1 SGHVS, CDR2 FQNEAQ. This CDR3 reads CASSLYGTGSNQPQHF. For the CDR3, the DNA is TGTGCCAGCAGCTTATATGGGACAGGATCTAATCAGCCCCAGCATTTT.